This T cell receptor beta chain was captured by sequencing in a study of blood T cell repertoires in COVID-19 (dated by TCRdb to 2019 to 2021). For context, the study as a whole: The collaborator samples originated in the United States, Italy and Spain and spanned the acute and convalescent phases of COVID-19. The material from the prospective study consisted of cDNA or gDNA derived from T cells, B-cell-depleted T cells, or PBMCs. The dataset comprised deeply sampled blood TCRbeta repertoires from subjects exposed to, actively infected with, or recovered from COVID-19. The repertoires were released in a freely available public database intended as a resource for research on the immune response to SARS-CoV-2. Samples were obtained from the ongoing ImmuneRACE study (first 160 participants) and from roughly 1,300 subjects provided by 6 global collaborators. Nearly every sample came with metadata listing a de-identified subject ID, COVID-19 status, age in years and sex. Where available, HLA class I and class II types were taken from metadata supplied by the sample provider and were not determined by assay-based typing. The study at large found these results: How much clinical and demographic metadata was included differed by source and by participant, and the metadata was provided uncurated.

A word on this clone: Its antigen is unknown. It has no much larger one-base neighbor in the sample; base qualities were not kept.

In the prospective study, participants were roughly 18 to 89 years old, resided in around 25 geographic areas of the United States, and were enrolled through a virtual design. In the prospective study, participants were assigned to cohorts based on the clinical history participants reported in a screening survey and a study questionnaire. ImmuneRACE Cohort 3 recovered participants were defined by two consecutive negative NP/OP PCR tests, healthcare professional clearance, or symptom resolution. Each participant in the prospective study had whole blood, serum and a nasopharyngeal or oropharyngeal swab collected by mobile phlebotomists. Over an approximately two-month period, participants in the prospective study had the option of providing additional blood draws and questionnaires. Prospective study blood samples were shipped either frozen or at room temperature before DNA extraction. Inclusive of the bounding cysteine and phenylalanine, the CDR3 is 13 residues long. Solely the CDR3 DNA is kept, with 39 bases framed from the first base. V was cut back by 1 base and J by 9 bases, leaving a gap of 13 bases between them. CDR1 GTSNPN and CDR2 SVGIG are derived from the germline V gene (reference sequence).

TCRbeta CDR3 regions were amplified from genomic DNA by means of the immunoSEQ Assay, a bias-controlled multiplex PCR. The study's processing was this. Nucleated cell counts per sample were estimated from amplification of reference gene primers within the assay. To quantify the absolute abundance of each unique TCRbeta CDR3 rearrangement, sequence reads were collapsed and filtered. For each sample, productive Simpson clonality was calculated as the square root of Simpson's diversity index over productive rearrangements. TCRdb holds this immuneACCESS table with in-frame rearrangements only. Some clones are missing; in checked studies, unresolved V genes explain under half, and the rest has no known cause. V and J calls plus clone size are reproduced from that table; the DNA served to infer D and trimming. The sample profile shows 200,000 or so clones; roughly 84% of them were found once. 7.5% of the sample is held by the ten biggest clonotypes.

The chain was built from TRBV30 and TRBJ2-1, with the D gene call left open. Sequencing was performed on PBMCs or T cells enriched from blood (not recorded which). The receptor was derived from a man between 40 and 49 years old who had recovered from COVID-19. CDR3 reads: CAWSAVPILEQFF. Here is the DNA: TGTGCCTGGAGTGCCGTACCGATACTTGAGCAGTTCTTC.